The text below deals with one TCR beta chain. Its specificity is not known. This CDR3 spans 16 amino acids. V was shortened by 5 bases and J by 3 bases, with 20 bases between the two germline ends. Germline CDR1 is SGHTS and CDR2 is YDEGEE. The entirety of the isolated RNA underwent reverse transcription, so expressed TCRB transcripts were sequenced. This table comes from immunoSEQ multiplex PCR, and its TCRdb copy is limited to in-frame clones, with some not included. The sample has around 160,000 clones; approximately 52% are singletons. This entry is derived from a study of beta chain features in type 1 diabetes. Study-level findings and limits: With patients and controls alike, PCR might favor shorter templates to an equal degree.

CD4+ cells of the naive, central memory, regulatory and stem cell-like memory types were sorted via CD45RO/CCR7/CD25/CD127/CD95/CD27. This receptor was obtained from a man between 18 and 35 years old in good health. This sequence joins TRBV5-8 and TRBJ1-1, with D tentatively TRBD1 (6 bases). The specimen was Tregs from blood. The DNA for the CDR3 is TGTGCCAGCAGACATTCCTGGGGGCAGGGAGACACTGAAGCTTTCTTT. This translates into CASRHSWGQGDTEAFF.